This TCR beta chain was identified during a study of T cell changes during pregnancy in multiple sclerosis. Looked up from germline, CDR1 is MNHNS and CDR2 is SASEGT. The CDR3 has 14 amino acids. Trimming took off 4 bases at V and 4 bases at J, with 10 bases between the two ends. Some clones are missing from TCRdb's copy, which holds only in-frame ones; the method was immunoSEQ multiplex PCR. Of about 61,000 clones detected, over 85% appear once; the ten largest clones hold 3.3%. Sequenced material: peripheral blood, taken in the first trimester of pregnancy. The genes are TRBV6-1 and TRBJ2-2; no firm D call. The clonotype was recovered from a female donor in good health, enrolled as a control in a pregnancy study. In nucleotides, the CDR3 is TGTGCCAGCAGTGGCGGCGGCTCCACCGGGGAGCTGTTTTTT. This encodes CASSGGGSTGELFF.